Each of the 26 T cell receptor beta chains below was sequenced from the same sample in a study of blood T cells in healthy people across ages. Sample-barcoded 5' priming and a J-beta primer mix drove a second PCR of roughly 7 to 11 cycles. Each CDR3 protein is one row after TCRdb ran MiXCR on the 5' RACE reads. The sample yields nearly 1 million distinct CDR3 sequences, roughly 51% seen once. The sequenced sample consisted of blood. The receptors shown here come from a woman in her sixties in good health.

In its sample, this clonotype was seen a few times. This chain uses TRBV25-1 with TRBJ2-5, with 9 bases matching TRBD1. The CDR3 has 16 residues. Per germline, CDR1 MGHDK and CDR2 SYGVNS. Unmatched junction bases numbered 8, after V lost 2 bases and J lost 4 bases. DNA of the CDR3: TGTGCCAGCAGTGAAGTATCGGGACAGGGTGCAGAGACCCAGTACTTC. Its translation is CASSEVSGQGAETQYF.

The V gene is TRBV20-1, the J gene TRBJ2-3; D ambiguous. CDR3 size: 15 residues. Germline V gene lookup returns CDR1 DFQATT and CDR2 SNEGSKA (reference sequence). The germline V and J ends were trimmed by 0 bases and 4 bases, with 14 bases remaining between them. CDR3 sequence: CSARDRPLLPDTQYF. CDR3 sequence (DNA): TGCAGTGCTAGAGATCGTCCCCTATTGCCAGATACGCAGTATTTT.

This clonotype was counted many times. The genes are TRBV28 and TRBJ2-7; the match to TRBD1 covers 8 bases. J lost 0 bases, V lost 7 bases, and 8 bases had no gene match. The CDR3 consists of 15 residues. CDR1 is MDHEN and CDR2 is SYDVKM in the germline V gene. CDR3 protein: CASTLRTGISYEQYF. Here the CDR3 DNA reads TGTGCCAGCACCTTAAGGACAGGGATCTCCTACGAGCAGTACTTC.

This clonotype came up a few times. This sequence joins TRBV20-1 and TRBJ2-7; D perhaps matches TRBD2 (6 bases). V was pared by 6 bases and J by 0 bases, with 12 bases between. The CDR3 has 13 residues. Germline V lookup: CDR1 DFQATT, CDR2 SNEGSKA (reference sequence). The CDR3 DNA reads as TGCAGTGCCCCCGCGGGATACTCCTACGAGCAGTACTTC. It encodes CSAPAGYSYEQYF.

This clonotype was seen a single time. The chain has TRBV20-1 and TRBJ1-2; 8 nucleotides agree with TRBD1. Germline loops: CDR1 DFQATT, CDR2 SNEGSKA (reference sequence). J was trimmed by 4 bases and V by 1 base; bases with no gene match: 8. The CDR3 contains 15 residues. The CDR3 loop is CSARARTGNSYGYTF. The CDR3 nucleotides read TGCAGTGCTAGAGCGCGGACAGGGAATAGCTATGGCTACACCTTC.

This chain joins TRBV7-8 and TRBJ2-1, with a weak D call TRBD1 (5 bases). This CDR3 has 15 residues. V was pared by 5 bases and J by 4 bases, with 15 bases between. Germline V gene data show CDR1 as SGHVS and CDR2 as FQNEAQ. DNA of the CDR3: TGTGCCAGCAGCAAAAGGGGTGGGTCTTACAATGAGCAGTTCTTC. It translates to CASSKRGGSYNEQFF.

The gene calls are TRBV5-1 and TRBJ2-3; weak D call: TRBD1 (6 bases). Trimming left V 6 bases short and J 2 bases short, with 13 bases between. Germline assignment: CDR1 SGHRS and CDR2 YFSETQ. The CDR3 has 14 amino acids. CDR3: CASTTGQYTDTQYF. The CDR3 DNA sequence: TGCGCCAGCACCACGGGACAATACACAGATACGCAGTATTTT. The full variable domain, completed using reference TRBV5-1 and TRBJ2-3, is KAGVTQTPRYLIKTRGQQVTLSCSPISGHRSVSWYQQTPGQGLQFLFEYFSETQRNKGNFPGRFSGRQFSNSRSEMNVSTLELGDSALYLCASTTGQYTDTQYFGPGTRLTVL.

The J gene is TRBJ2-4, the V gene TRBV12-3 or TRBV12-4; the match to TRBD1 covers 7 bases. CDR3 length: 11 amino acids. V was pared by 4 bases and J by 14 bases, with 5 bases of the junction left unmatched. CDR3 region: CASSSGQLKYF. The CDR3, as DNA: TGTGCCAGCAGTTCGGGACAGCTCAAGTACTTC.

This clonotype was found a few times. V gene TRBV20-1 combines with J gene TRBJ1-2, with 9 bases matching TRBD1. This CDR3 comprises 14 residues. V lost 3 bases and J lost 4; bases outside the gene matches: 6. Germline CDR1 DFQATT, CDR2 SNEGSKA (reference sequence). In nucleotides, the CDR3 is TGCAGTGCTAGGAATACAGGGGGCGGCTATGGCTACACCTTC. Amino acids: CSARNTGGGYGYTF.

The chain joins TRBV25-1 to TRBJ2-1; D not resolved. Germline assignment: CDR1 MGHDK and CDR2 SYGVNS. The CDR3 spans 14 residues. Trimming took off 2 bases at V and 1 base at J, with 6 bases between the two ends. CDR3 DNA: TGTGCCAGCAGTGAACAGGATTCCTACAATGAGCAGTTCTTC. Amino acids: CASSEQDSYNEQFF.

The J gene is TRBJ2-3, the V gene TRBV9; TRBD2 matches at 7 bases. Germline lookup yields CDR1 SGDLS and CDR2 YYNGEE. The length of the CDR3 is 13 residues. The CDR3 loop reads CLETAGPTDTQYF. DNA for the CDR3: TGTCTAGAAACAGCGGGACCCACAGATACGCAGTATTTT.

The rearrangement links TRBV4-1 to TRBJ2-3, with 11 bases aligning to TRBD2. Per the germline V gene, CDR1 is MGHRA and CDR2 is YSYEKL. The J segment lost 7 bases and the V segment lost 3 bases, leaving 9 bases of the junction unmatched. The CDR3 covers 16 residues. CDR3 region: CASSHLAGGPGNTQYF. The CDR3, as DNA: TGCGCCAGCAGCCACTTAGCGGGAGGGCCGGGAAATACGCAGTATTTT.

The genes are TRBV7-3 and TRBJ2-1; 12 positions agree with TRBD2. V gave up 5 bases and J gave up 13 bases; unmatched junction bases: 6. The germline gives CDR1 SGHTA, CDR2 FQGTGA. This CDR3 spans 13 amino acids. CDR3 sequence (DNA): TGTGCCAGCAGCGCGGGACTAGCGGGCTCCCAGTTCTTC. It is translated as CASSAGLAGSQFF. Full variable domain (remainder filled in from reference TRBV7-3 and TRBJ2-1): GAGVSQTPSNKVTEKGKYVELRCDPISGHTALYWYRQSLGQGPEFLIYFQGTGAADDSGLPNDRFFAVRPEGSVSTLKIQRTERGDSAVYLCASSAGLAGSQFFGPGTRLTVL.

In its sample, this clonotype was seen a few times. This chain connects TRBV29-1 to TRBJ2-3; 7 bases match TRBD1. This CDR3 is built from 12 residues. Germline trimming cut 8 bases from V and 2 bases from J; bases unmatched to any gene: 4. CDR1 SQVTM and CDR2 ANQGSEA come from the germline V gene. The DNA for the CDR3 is TGCAGCACGGGACAGACCACAGATACGCAGTATTTT. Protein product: CSTGQTTDTQYF.

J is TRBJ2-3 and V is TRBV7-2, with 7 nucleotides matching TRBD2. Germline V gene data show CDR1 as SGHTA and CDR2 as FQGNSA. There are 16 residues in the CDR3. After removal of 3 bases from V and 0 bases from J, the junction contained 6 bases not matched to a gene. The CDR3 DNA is TGTGCCAGCAGCTTCAACCCGGGGGGAAGCACAGATACGCAGTATTTT. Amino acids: CASSFNPGGSTDTQYF.

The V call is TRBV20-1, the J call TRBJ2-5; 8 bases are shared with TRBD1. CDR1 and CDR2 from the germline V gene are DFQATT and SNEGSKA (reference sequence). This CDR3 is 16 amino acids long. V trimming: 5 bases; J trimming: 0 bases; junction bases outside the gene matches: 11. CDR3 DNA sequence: TGCAGTGCTTCCGACGCAGGGACAGGCGACCAAGAGACCCAGTACTTC. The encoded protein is CSASDAGTGDQETQYF.

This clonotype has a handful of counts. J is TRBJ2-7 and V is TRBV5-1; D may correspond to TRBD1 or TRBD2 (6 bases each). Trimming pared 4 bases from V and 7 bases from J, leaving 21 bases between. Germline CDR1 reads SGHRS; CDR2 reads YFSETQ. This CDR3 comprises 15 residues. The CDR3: CASSLLSGGPKEQYF. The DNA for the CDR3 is TGCGCCAGCAGCCTGCTTTCCGGGGGCCCTAAGGAGCAGTACTTC.

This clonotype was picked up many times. The CDR3 loop reads CASSVSPGNTIYF. The CDR3 region has the DNA TGTGCCAGCAGCGTGTCTCCTGGAAACACCATATATTTT. The chain uses TRBV9 and TRBJ1-3, with D unresolved. V lost 2 bases, J lost 2 bases, and 5 bases lay in between. Looked up from germline, CDR1 is SGDLS and CDR2 is YYNGEE. This CDR3 region has 13 residues.

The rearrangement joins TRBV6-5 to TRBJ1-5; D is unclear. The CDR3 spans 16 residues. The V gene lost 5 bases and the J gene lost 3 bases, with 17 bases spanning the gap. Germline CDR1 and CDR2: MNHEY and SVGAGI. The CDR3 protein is CASSPCWGRANQPQHF. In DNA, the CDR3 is TGTGCCAGCAGTCCCTGCTGGGGTCGGGCCAATCAGCCCCAGCATTTT.

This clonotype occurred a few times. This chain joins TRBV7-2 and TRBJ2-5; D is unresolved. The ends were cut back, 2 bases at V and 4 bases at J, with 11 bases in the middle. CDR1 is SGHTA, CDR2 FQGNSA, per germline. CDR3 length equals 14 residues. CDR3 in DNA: TGTGCCAGCAGCTTATATAGCATAGGAGAGACCCAGTACTTC. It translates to CASSLYSIGETQYF.

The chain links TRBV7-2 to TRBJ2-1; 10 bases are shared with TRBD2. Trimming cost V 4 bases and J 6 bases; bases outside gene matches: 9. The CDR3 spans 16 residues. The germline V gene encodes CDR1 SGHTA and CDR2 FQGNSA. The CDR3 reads CASSSPRLAGVNEQFF. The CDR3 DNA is TGTGCCAGCAGCTCCCCCCGCCTAGCGGGAGTCAATGAGCAGTTCTTC.

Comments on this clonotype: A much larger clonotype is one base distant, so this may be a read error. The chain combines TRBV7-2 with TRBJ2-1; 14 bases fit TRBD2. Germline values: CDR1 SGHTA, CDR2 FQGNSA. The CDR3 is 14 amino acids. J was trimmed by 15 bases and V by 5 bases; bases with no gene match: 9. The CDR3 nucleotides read TGTGCCAGCAGCGTAGGGACTAGCGGGAGAGAACTGTTCTTC. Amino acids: CASSVGTSGRELFF. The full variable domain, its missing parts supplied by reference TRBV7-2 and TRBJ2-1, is GAGVSQSPSNKVTEKGKDVELRCDPISGHTALYWYRQSLGQGLEFLIYFQGNSAPDKSGLPSDRFSAERTGGSVSTLTIQRTQQEDSAVYLCASSVGTSGRELFFGPGTRLTVL.

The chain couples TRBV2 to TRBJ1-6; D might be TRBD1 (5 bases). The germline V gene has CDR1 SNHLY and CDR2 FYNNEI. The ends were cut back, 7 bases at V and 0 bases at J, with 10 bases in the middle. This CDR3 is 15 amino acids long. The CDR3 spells CASNGGSSYNSPLHF. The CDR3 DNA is TGTGCCAGCAACGGGGGGAGCTCCTATAATTCACCCCTCCACTTT.

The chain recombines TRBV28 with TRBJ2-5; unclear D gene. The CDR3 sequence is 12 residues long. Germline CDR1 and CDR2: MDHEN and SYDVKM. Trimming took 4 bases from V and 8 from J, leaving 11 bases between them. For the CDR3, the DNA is TGTGCCAGCAGTTCCCACGTGGAAACCCAGTACTTC. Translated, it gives CASSSHVETQYF. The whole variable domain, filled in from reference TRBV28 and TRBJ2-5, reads DVKVTQSSRYLVKRTGEKVFLECVQDMDHENMFWYRQDPGLGLRLIYFSYDVKMKEKGDIPEGYSVSREKKERFSLILESASTNQTSMYLCASSSHVETQYFGPGTRLLVL.

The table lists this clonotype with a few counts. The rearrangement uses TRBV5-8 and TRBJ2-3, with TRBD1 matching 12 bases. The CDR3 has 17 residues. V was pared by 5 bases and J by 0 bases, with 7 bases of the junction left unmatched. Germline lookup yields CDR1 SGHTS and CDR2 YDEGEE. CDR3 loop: CASSWGQGARSTDTQYF. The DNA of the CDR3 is TGTGCCAGCAGTTGGGGACAGGGGGCGCGAAGCACAGATACGCAGTATTTT.

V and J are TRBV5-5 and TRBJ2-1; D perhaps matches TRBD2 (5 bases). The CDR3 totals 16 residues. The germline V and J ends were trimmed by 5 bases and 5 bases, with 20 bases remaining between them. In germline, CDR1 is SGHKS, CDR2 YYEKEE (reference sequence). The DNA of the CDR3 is TGTGCCAGCAGGGCGTGGTCAAGCGGAACGAACAATGAGCAGTTCTTC. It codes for CASRAWSSGTNNEQFF.